The clone carrying this T cell receptor beta chain was found many times. The data belong to a study of T cells after yellow fever vaccination. The CDR3 has 13 residues. Germline V gene sequence: CDR1 SGHTA, CDR2 FQGNSA. V lost 1 base and J 9 bases, leaving 12 bases between the germline ends. Each CDR3 protein is one row after TCRdb ran MiXCR on the 5' RACE reads. The sample yields about 310,000 distinct CDR3 sequences, roughly 4% seen once. The TCR sequence derives from a man younger than 35 who received the YFV17D yellow fever vaccine. Sample: PBMCs, taken on the day of the yellow fever booster vaccination. The rearrangement joins TRBV7-2 to TRBJ1-2; unclear D gene. The CDR3 bases are TGTGCCAGCAGCTTAGATCCGATGGGTAGCTACACCTTC. As protein: CASSLDPMGSYTF.